The 22 T cell receptor beta chains below come from one sample, sequenced in a study of identical twins listed by TCRdb under 2016. The protocol used for the library was 5' RACE. The instrument given in TCRdb is Illumina HiSeq 2000. TCRdb applied fastp at Q25 and MiXCR to the public reads, then kept only in-frame beta chains. Each entry is one CDR3 protein sequence, shown with its most common DNA and genes. This sample comprises 1.5 million or so distinct CDR3 sequences, 25% to 35% of them detected only once. The top ten clonotypes cover over 0.25% of the sample. Sequencing used cord blood. Receptors were obtained from a newborn girl in good health.

The rearrangement uses TRBV2 and TRBJ1-2, with 10 bases that match TRBD1. CDR3 length: 16 residues. V was clipped by 5 bases and J by 4 bases; unmatched bases: 10. CDR1 SNHLY and CDR2 FYNNEI come from the germline V gene. The CDR3 here is CASSLVRDRGSYGYTF. In DNA form, the CDR3 reads TGTGCCAGCAGTCTTGTCCGGGACAGGGGAAGCTATGGCTACACCTTC. The full variable domain, in which reference TRBV2 and TRBJ1-2 provide the parts outside the CDR3, is EPEVTQTPSHQVTQMGQEVILRCVPISNHLYFYWYRQILGQKVEFLVSFYNNEISEKSEIFDDQFSVERPDGSNFTLKIRSTKLEDSAMYFCASSLVRDRGSYGYTFGSGTRLTVV.

This clonotype is a singleton in its sample. The V gene is TRBV4-1, the J gene TRBJ2-5; 8 nucleotides line up with TRBD1. CDR3 length: 18 amino acids. The V and J ends lost 1 base and 11 bases, in that order; junction bases with no gene match: 21. Germline V gives CDR1 MGHRA, CDR2 YSYEKL. The CDR3: CASSQGSARGLLGNEQYF. The CDR3 nucleotides are TGCGCCAGCAGCCAAGGATCGGCCAGGGGGCTTTTAGGCAATGAGCAGTACTTC.

This clonotype was seen more than once but under ten times. The V and J genes are TRBV20-1 and TRBJ1-6, with D uncertain. Trimming took 6 bases from V and 5 from J, leaving 14 bases between them. The CDR3 contains 14 residues. Germline CDR1 reads DFQATT; CDR2 reads SNEGSKA (reference sequence). CDR3 in DNA: TGCAGTGCCTCCGGGAACCAAAATAATTCACCCCTCCACTTT. This gives the protein CSASGNQNNSPLHF.

The chain couples TRBV3-1 to TRBJ2-1; D remains unclear. The J call may be in error: the DNA end matches TRBJ2-7 better. This CDR3 contains 16 residues. The germline CDR1 and CDR2 sequences are LGHDT and YNNKEL (reference sequence). CDR3 loop: CASSLLSMRSYNEQYF. DNA for the CDR3: TGTGCCAGCAGCCTTCTTAGCATGCGCTCCTACAATGAGCAGTACTTC.

V and J are TRBV5-1 and TRBJ1-1; 9 positions match TRBD1. Germline loops: CDR1 SGHRS, CDR2 YFSETQ. The CDR3 is made up of 13 amino acids. After removal of 3 bases from V and 5 bases from J, the junction contained 2 bases not matched to a gene. In nucleotides, the CDR3 is TGCGCCAGCAGCTGGACAGGGGTGACTGAAGCTTTCTTT. Translation: CASSWTGVTEAFF.

This sequence joins TRBV10-3 and TRBJ2-1; tentatively, D is TRBD2 (6 bases). The CDR3 totals 14 residues. V was clipped by 10 bases and J by 0 bases, with 13 bases between them. The germline CDR1 and CDR2 sequences are ENHRY and SYGVKD. The CDR3 DNA reads TGTGCCAGTACTAGCCCGAGCTCCTACAATGAGCAGTTCTTC. Translation: CASTSPSSYNEQFF.

This clonotype was seen more than once but under ten times. This chain links TRBV5-1 with TRBJ2-1; D unclear. Germline loops: CDR1 SGHRS, CDR2 YFSETQ. With 5 bases removed from V and 3 bases from J, the gap between germline ends came to 12 bases. The CDR3 is 14 amino acids. CDR3: CASRRAHGYNEQFF. DNA of the CDR3: TGCGCCAGCAGACGGGCCCATGGCTACAATGAGCAGTTCTTC.

This clonotype was seen at least ten times. The gene calls are TRBV4-2 and TRBJ2-3, with D possibly being TRBD2 (6 bases). Trimming took 0 bases from V and 5 from J, leaving 15 bases between them. The CDR3 totals 16 residues. Germline V gene sequence: CDR1 LGHNA, CDR2 YNFKEQ. CDR3: CASSQEPPMGGDTQYF. In nucleotides, the CDR3 is TGTGCCAGCAGCCAAGAACCTCCCATGGGGGGAGATACGCAGTATTTT.

The CDR3 region has the DNA TGCAGTGCTTGGGGGGGGAGGAGGCCCAATGAGCAGTTCTTC. Its translation is CSAWGGRRPNEQFF. This chain joins TRBV20-1 and TRBJ2-1; TRBD2 agrees at 7 bases. The germline gives CDR1 DFQATT, CDR2 SNEGSKA (reference sequence). This CDR3 comprises 14 residues. Losses at the gene ends were 5 bases for V and 6 bases for J; bases not matched to a gene: 10.

CDR3 amino acids: CASSGAGINEKLFF. CDR3 sequence (DNA): TGTGCCAGCAGCGGAGCGGGCATAAATGAAAAACTGTTTTTT. The chain carries TRBV7-9 and TRBJ1-4; D unclear. This CDR3 is 14 amino acids long. V was shortened by 5 bases and J by 5 bases, with 12 bases between the two germline ends. Per germline, CDR1 SEHNR and CDR2 FQNEAQ (reference sequence).

The count of this clonotype is one. The chain is built from TRBV20-1 and TRBJ2-5; 13 bases are shared with TRBD2. The DNA end is more similar to TRBJ2-7, so the J call may be wrong. The germline V gene has CDR1 DFQATT and CDR2 SNEGSKA (reference sequence). This CDR3 has 14 amino acids. CDR3 in DNA: TGCAGTGCCTCGGGACTAGCGGGATTCTACGAGCAGTACTTC. This gives the protein CSASGLAGFYEQYF.

For this clonotype: A read error may produce the germline difference seen at one junction end. This chain joins TRBV5-1 and TRBJ1-5, with a tentative D call TRBD1 (5 bases). The CDR3 length is 15 residues. Germline CDR1 reads SGHRS; CDR2 reads YFSETQ. CDR3 sequence reads: CANSLDGGGNQPQHF. CDR3 nucleotides: TGCGCCAACAGCTTGGATGGGGGAGGCAATCAGCCCCAGCATTTT.

The chain employs TRBV5-5 and TRBJ2-5, with D uncertain. There are 15 residues in the CDR3. Deletions cut 2 bases from V and 1 base from J, with 12 bases between. Germline CDR1 and CDR2: SGHKS and YYEKEE (reference sequence). This chain's CDR3 is CASSFYDQAQETQYF. The CDR3 DNA follows: TGTGCCAGCAGCTTTTATGACCAGGCCCAAGAGACCCAGTACTTC.

In this sample, this clonotype turned up a few times. This chain links TRBV20-1 with TRBJ2-1; 9 bases fit TRBD2. CDR3 size: 15 residues. Trimming at V came to 0 bases and at J to 6 bases, leaving 6 bases not matched to a gene. The germline CDR1 and CDR2 sequences are DFQATT and SNEGSKA (reference sequence). The CDR3 sequence: CSAREAGGRSNEQFF. As DNA, the CDR3 is TGCAGTGCTAGAGAAGCGGGAGGAAGGAGCAATGAGCAGTTCTTC.

This clonotype occurred a few times. The chain employs TRBV4-2 and TRBJ1-2, with unresolved D. The CDR3 is 15 residues long. Trimming removed 1 base at V and 7 bases at J, with 16 bases between. Germline V gives CDR1 LGHNA, CDR2 YNFKEQ. Here the CDR3 DNA reads TGTGCCAGCAGCCAAGTGGCGGGATTGTCTACTGGCTACACCTTC. Translation gives CASSQVAGLSTGYTF.

The chain carries TRBV20-1 and TRBJ2-7, with 10 nucleotides matching TRBD2. Germline V gene data show CDR1 as DFQATT and CDR2 as SNEGSKA (reference sequence). The J segment lost 7 bases and the V segment lost 1 base, leaving 13 bases of the junction unmatched. The CDR3 runs to 16 residues. This CDR3 is CSARGEAGGIYNEQYF. For the CDR3, the DNA is TGCAGTGCTAGAGGGGAAGCGGGAGGGATCTACAATGAGCAGTACTTC.

The DNA for the CDR3 is TGTGCCAGCAGTTCGGTAAACCGCAACAACTACGAGCAGTACTTC. Protein: CASSSVNRNNYEQYF. This chain links TRBV28 with TRBJ2-7, with unresolved D. The germline V and J ends were trimmed by 4 bases and 3 bases, with 16 bases remaining between them. The CDR3 is 15 amino acids. Per germline, CDR1 MDHEN and CDR2 SYDVKM. The variable domain in full, with the rest retrieved from reference TRBV28 and TRBJ2-7, is DVKVTQSSRYLVKRTGEKVFLECVQDMDHENMFWYRQDPGLGLRLIYFSYDVKMKEKGDIPEGYSVSREKKERFSLILESASTNQTSMYLCASSSVNRNNYEQYFGPGTRLTVT.

The genes are TRBV5-6 and TRBJ1-5; D is uncertain. Trimming shortened V by 3 bases and J by 7 bases, and 14 bases separated the two germline ends. Germline loops: CDR1 SGHDT, CDR2 YYEEEE. CDR3 length equals 14 residues. The CDR3 protein is CASSWGEGGQPQHF. In DNA, the CDR3 is TGTGCCAGCAGCTGGGGAGAGGGTGGACAGCCCCAGCATTTT.

The V gene is TRBV9, the J gene TRBJ1-2; D not resolved. CDR3 length equals 13 residues. V gave up 4 bases and J gave up 3 bases, with 10 bases separating them. Germline CDR1 reads SGDLS; CDR2 reads YYNGEE. The CDR3: CASSPNSDYGYTF. CDR3 bases: TGTGCCAGCAGCCCGAACTCGGACTATGGCTACACCTTC.

This clonotype was seen repeatedly, ten times or more. J is TRBJ2-7 and V is TRBV5-1; D uncertain. The CDR3 extends over 13 amino acids. CDR1 is SGHRS, CDR2 YFSETQ, per germline. The V and J ends lost 0 bases and 3 bases respectively, with 7 bases between them. CDR3 sequence: CASSLAQNYEQYF. CDR3 nucleotides: TGCGCCAGCAGCTTGGCACAGAACTACGAGCAGTACTTC.

The CDR3 loop reads CASSYPGLVSQETQYF. The CDR3 bases are TGTGCCAGCAGCTACCCGGGACTAGTCTCCCAAGAGACCCAGTACTTC. V is TRBV11-2 and J is TRBJ2-5; TRBD2 matches at 8 bases. Trimming removed 4 bases from V and 1 base from J; junction bases left unmatched: 8. Germline V lookup: CDR1 SGHAT, CDR2 FQNNGV. The CDR3 has 16 amino acids.

The J gene is TRBJ2-3, the V gene TRBV7-2, with 8 bases identical to TRBD2. In germline, CDR1 is SGHTA, CDR2 FQGNSA. The CDR3 contains 15 residues. Unmatched junction bases numbered 7, after V lost 3 bases and J lost 5 bases. CDR3: CASSFYRGGLDTQYF. CDR3 nucleotide sequence: TGTGCCAGCAGCTTCTATCGGGGGGGCCTAGATACGCAGTATTTT.